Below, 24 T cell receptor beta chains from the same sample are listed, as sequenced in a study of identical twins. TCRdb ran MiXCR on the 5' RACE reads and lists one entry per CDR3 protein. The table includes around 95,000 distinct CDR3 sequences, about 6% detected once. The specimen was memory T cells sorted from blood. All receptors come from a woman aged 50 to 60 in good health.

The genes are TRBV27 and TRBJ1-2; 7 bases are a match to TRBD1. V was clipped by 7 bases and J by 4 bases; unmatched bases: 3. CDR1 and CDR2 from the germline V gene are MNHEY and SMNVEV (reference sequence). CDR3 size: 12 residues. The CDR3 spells CASKDRSYGYTF. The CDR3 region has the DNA TGTGCCAGCAAGGACAGGTCCTATGGCTACACCTTC.

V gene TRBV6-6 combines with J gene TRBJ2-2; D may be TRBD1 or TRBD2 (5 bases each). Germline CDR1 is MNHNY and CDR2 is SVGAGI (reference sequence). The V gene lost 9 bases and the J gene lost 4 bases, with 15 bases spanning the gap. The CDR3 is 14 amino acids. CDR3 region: CASTRGAGTGELFF. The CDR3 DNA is TGTGCCAGTACGAGAGGGGCCGGCACCGGGGAGCTGTTTTTT.

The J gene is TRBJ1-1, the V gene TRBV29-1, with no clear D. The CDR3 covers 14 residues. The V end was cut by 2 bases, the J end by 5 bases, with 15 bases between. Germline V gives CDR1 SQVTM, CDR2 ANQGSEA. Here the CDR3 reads CSVESVGGKTEAFF. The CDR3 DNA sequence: TGCAGCGTTGAAAGTGTGGGCGGGAAAACTGAAGCTTTCTTT.

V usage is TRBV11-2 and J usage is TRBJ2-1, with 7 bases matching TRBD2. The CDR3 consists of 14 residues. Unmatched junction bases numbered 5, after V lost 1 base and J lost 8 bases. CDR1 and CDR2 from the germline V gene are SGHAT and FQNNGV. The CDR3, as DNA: TGTGCCAGCAGCTTAGCGGGCGGGAGTCATGAGCAGTTCTTC. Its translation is CASSLAGGSHEQFF. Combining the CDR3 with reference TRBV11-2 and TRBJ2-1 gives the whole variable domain EAGVAQSPRYKIIEKRQSVAFWCNPISGHATLYWYQQILGQGPKLLIQFQNNGVVDDSQLPKDRFSAERLKGVDSTLKIQPAKLEDSAVYLCASSLAGGSHEQFFGPGTRLTVL.

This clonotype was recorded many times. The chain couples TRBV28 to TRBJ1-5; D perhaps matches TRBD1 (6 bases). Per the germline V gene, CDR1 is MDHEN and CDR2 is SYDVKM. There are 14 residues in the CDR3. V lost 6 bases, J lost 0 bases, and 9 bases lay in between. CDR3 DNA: TGTGCCAGCAGCAAAGGGGGTAGCAATCAGCCCCAGCATTTT. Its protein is CASSKGGSNQPQHF.

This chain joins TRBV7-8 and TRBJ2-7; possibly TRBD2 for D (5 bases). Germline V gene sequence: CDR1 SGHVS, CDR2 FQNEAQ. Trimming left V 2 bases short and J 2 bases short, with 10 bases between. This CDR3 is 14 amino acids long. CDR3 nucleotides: TGTGCCAGCAGCTTATTGCCAGCGGCCTACGAGCAGTACTTC. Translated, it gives CASSLLPAAYEQYF. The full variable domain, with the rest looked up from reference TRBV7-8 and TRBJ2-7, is GAGVSQSPRYKVAKRGQDVALRCDPISGHVSLFWYQQALGQGPEFLTYFQNEAQLDKSGLPSDRFFAERPEGSVSTLKIQRTQQEDSAVYLCASSLLPAAYEQYFGPGTRLTVT.

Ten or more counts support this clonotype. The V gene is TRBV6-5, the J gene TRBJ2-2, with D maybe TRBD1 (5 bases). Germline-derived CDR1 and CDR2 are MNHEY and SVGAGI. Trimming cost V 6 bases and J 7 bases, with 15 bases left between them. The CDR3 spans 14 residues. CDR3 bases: TGTGCCAGCAGAAGGCAGGGTGGAGTCGGGGAGCTGTTTTTT. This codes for CASRRQGGVGELFF.

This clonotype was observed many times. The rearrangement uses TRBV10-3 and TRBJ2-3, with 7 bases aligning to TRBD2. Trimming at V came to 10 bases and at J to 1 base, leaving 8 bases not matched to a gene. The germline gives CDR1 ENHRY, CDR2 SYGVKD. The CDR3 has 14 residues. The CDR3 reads CATSGTAGTDTQYF. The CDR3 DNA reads TGTGCCACCAGCGGGACGGCTGGCACAGATACGCAGTATTTT.

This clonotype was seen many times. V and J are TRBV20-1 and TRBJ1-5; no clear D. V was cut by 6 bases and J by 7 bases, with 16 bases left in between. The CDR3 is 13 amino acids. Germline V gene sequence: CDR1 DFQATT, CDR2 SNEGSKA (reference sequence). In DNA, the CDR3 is TGCAGTGCCAAAGAGTCGCGGGCCCAGCCCCAGCATTTT. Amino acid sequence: CSAKESRAQPQHF.

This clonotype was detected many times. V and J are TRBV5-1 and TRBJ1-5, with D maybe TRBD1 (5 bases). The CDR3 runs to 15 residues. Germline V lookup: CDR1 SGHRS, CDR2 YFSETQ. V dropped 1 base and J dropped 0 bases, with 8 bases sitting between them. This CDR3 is CASSLQGFSNQPQHF. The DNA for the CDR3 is TGCGCCAGCAGCTTGCAGGGATTTAGCAATCAGCCCCAGCATTTT. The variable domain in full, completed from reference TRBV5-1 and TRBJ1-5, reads KAGVTQTPRYLIKTRGQQVTLSCSPISGHRSVSWYQQTPGQGLQFLFEYFSETQRNKGNFPGRFSGRQFSNSRSEMNVSTLELGDSALYLCASSLQGFSNQPQHFGDGTRLSIL.

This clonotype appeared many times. In DNA form, the CDR3 reads TGCAGTGCTGGCGGACTAGCGGGAAACTCGTTTAATACGCAGTATTTT. This sequence encodes CSAGGLAGNSFNTQYF. The V call is TRBV20-1, the J call TRBJ2-3; 12 bases line up with TRBD2. J lost 7 bases, V lost 5 bases, and 13 bases had no gene match. Germline V gene data show CDR1 as DFQATT and CDR2 as SNEGSKA (reference sequence). This CDR3 has 16 residues.

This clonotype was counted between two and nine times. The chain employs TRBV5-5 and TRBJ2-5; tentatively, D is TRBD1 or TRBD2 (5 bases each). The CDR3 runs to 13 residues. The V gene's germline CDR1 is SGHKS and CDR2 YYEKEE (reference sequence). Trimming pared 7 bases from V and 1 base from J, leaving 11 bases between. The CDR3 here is CASDVGGQETQYF. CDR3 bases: TGTGCCAGCGACGTTGGGGGCCAAGAGACCCAGTACTTC.

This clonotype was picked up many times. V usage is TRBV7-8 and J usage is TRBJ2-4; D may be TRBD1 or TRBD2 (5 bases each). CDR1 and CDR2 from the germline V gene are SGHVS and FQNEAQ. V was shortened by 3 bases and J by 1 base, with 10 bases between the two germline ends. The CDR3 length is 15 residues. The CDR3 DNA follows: TGTGCCAGCAGCTTTGAGGGACGGGCCAAAAACATTCAGTACTTC. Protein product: CASSFEGRAKNIQYF.

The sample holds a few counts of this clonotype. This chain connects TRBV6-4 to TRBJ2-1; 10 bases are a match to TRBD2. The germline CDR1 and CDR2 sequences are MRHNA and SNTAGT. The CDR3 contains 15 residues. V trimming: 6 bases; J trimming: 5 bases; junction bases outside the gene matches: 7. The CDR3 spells CASRRTSGTNNEQFF. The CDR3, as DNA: TGTGCCAGCAGACGGACTAGCGGAACAAACAATGAGCAGTTCTTC.

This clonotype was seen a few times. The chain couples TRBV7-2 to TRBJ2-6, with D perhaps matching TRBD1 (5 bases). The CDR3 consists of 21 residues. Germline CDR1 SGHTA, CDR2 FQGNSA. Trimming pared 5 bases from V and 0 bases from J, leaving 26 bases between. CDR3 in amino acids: CASSGVRGYADSFSGANVLTF. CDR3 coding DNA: TGTGCCAGCAGCGGCGTAAGGGGTTACGCCGACAGTTTCTCTGGGGCCAACGTCCTGACTTTC.

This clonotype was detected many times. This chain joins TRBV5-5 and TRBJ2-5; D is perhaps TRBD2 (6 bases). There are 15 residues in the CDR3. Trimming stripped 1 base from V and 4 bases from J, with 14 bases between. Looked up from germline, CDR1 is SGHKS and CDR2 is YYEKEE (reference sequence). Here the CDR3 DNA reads TGTGCCAGCAGCTTGTTTCACGGGAGAGGAGAGACCCAGTACTTC. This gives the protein CASSLFHGRGETQYF.

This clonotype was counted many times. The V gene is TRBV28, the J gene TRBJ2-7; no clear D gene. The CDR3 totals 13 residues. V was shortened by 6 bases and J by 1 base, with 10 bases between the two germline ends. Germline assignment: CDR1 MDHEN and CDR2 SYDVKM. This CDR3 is CASSSHDSYEQYV. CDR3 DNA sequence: TGTGCCAGCAGCTCCCATGATTCCTACGAGCAGTACGTC.

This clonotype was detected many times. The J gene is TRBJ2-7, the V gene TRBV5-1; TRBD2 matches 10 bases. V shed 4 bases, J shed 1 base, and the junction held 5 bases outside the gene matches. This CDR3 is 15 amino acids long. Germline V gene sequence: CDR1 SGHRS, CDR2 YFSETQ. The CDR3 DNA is TGCGCCAGCAGCCCCGGGACTAGCGCTTCCTACGAGCAGTACTTC. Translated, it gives CASSPGTSASYEQYF.

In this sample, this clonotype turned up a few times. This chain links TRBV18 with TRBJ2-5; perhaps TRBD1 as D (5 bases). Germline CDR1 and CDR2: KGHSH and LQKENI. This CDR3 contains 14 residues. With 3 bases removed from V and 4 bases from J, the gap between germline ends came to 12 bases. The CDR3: CASSPARGGETQYF. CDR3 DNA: TGTGCCAGCTCACCCGCAAGGGGTGGAGAGACCCAGTACTTC.

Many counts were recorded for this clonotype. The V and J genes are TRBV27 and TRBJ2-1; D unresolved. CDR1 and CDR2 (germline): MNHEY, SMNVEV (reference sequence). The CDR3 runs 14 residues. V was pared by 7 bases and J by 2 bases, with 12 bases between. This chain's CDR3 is CASNGRSPYNEQFF. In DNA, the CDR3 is TGTGCCAGCAATGGTAGGAGCCCCTACAATGAGCAGTTCTTC.

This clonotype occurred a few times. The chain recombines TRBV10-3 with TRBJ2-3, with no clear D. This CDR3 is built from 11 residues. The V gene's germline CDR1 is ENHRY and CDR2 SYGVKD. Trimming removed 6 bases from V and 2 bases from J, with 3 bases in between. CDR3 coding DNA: TGTGCCATCAGGATCACAGATACGCAGTATTTT. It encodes CAIRITDTQYF.

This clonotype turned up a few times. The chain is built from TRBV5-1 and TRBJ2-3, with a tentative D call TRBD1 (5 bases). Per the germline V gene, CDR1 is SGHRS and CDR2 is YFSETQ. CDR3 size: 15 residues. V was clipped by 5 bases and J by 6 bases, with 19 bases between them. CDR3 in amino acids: CASRLGQGIRDTQYF. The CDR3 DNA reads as TGCGCCAGCAGGCTGGGGCAGGGTATCCGGGATACGCAGTATTTT.

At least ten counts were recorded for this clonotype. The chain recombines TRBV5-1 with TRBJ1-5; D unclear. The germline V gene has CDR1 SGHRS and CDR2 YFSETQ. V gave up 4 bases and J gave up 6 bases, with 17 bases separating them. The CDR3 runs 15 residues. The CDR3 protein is CASSPDGSGVQPQHF. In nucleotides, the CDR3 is TGCGCCAGCAGCCCGGACGGCTCCGGAGTTCAGCCCCAGCATTTT.

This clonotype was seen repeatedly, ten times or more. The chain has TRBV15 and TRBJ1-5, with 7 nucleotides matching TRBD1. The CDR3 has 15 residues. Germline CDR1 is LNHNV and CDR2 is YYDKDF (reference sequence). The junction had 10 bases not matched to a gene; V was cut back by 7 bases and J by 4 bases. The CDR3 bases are TGTGCCACCACCGAGGGGGACAGTATGAATCAGCCCCAGCATTTT. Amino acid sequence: CATTEGDSMNQPQHF.